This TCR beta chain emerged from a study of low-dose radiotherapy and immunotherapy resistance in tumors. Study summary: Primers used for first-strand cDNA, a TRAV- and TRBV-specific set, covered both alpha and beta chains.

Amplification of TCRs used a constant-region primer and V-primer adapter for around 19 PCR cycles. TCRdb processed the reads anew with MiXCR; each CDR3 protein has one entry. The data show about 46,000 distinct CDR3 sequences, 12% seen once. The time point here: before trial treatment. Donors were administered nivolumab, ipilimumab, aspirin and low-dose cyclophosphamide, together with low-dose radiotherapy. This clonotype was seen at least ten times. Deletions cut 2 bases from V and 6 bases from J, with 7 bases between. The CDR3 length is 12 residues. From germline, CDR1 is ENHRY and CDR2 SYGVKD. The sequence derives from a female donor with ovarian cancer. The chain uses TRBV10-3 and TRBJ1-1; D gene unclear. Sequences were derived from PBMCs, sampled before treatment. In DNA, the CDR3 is TGTGCCATCAGTGAGAATGGGGCTGAAGCTTTCTTT. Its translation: CAISENGAEAFF.